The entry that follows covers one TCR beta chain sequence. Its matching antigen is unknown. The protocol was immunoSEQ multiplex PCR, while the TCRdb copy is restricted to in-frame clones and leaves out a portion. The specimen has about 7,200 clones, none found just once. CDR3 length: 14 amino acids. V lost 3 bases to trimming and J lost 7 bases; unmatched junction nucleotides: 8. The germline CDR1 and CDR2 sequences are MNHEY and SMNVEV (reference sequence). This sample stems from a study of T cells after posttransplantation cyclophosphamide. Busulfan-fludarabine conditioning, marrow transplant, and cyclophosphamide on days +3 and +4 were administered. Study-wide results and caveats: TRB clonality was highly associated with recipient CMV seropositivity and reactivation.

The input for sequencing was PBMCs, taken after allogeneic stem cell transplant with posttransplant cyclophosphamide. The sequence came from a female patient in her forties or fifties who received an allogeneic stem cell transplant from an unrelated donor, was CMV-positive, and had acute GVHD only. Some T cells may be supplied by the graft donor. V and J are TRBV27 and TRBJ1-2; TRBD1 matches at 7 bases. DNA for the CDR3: TGTGCCAGCAGTTTCAATCTAAGGGGGCTTGGCTACACCTTC. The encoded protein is CASSFNLRGLGYTF.